This T cell receptor (beta chain) derives from a study of blood T cell repertoires in COVID-19. Turning to the study itself: Donors in the United States, Italy and Spain gave samples during acute or convalescent COVID-19. PBMCs, B-cell-depleted T cells, or T cells provided the cDNA or gDNA that made up the material.

CDR1 and CDR2 from the germline V gene are MGHRA and YSYEKL. Germline trimming cut 1 base from V and 1 base from J; bases unmatched to any gene: 10. The length of the CDR3 is 18 residues. Study processing details: Quantification of nucleated cells was approximated via reference gene primer amplification. Produced via immunoSEQ multiplex PCR; TCRdb's table is partial and in-frame only. The V and J calls and clone size are taken from that table; D and trimming were inferred from the DNA. The sample holds around 100,000 clones, about 90% seen once. J is TRBJ1-1 and V is TRBV4-1, with 9 bases aligning to TRBD1. The receptor was isolated from a woman aged 25-40 years with acute or convalescent COVID-19. Sequences were obtained from peripheral blood. The CDR3 DNA sequence: TGCGCCAGCAGCCAAGGGGTAGGACAGGGGATTGAGAACACTGAAGCTTTCTTT. Protein product: CASSQGVGQGIENTEAFF.